This T cell receptor beta chain was captured by sequencing in a study of neoadjuvant anti-PD-1 for oral cavity cancer. Survey sequencing of tumors mostly used 4.5 to 6 ug DNA, two replicates. Data came from immunoSEQ multiplex PCR; TCRdb stores just in-frame clones and leaves some out. The sample comprises 9,500 to 11,000 clones, approximately 52% of which are singletons, and approximately 26% rests with the top ten. V lost 4 bases and J 1 base, leaving 17 bases between the germline ends. Germline values: CDR1 LGHNA, CDR2 YNFKEQ. The CDR3 loop spans 17 amino acids. The chain employs TRBV4-2 and TRBJ1-3, with D unclear. The sequence came from a person between 35 and 79 years old with oral cavity squamous cell carcinoma. The sample consisted of tumor tissue, taken before nivolumab (anti-PD-1) treatment. The CDR3 protein is CASSPREGAPSGNTIYF. CDR3 DNA: TGTGCCAGCAGCCCCCGGGAAGGCGCACCTTCTGGAAACACCATATATTTT.